This T cell receptor beta chain was obtained from a study of early T cells in non-severe SARS-CoV-2 infection. Study in general: Investigators sequenced bulk RNA drawn from unsorted whole blood, and chains remained unpaired.

CDR3 length: 14 amino acids. In germline, CDR1 is SQVTM, CDR2 ANQGSEA. V dropped 7 bases and J dropped 4 bases, with 18 bases sitting between them. General study results and limits: VDJdb matching favored anti-spike CD8 responses, missing private and CD4 specificities.

Unique molecular identifiers were affixed to single, distinct cDNA molecules. TCRdb re-derived calls from the 5' RACE reads in MiXCR, one entry per CDR3 protein. The data show about 22,000 distinct CDR3 sequences, roughly 4.7% seen once. This clonotype appeared many times. What it recognizes is unknown. The rearrangement joins TRBV29-1 to TRBJ2-3; TRBD2 might be the D (5 bases). This receptor was obtained from an adult who was a healthcare worker with PCR-confirmed SARS-CoV-2 infection or an uninfected control (not recorded which). The source material was whole blood. Here the CDR3 reads CSGAGKTASDTQYF. As DNA, the CDR3 is TGCAGCGGGGCGGGCAAAACGGCCTCAGATACGCAGTATTTT.